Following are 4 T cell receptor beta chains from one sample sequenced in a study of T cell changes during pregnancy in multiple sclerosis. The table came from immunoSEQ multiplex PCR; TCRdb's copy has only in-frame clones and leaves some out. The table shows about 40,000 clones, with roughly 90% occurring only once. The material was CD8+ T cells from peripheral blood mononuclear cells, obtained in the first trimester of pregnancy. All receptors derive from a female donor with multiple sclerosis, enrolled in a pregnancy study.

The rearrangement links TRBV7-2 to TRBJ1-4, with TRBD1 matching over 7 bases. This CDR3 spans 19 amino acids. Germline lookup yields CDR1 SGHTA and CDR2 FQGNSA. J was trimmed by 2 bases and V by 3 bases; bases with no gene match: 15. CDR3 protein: CASSFRGPLHRSTNEKLFF. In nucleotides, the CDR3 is TGTGCCAGCAGCTTTAGGGGGCCCCTACATCGATCGACTAATGAAAAACTGTTTTTT.

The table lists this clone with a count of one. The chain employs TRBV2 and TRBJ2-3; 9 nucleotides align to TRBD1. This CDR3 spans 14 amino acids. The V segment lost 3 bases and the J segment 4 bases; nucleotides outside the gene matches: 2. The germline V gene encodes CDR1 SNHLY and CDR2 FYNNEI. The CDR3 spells CASSEGQGSDTQYF. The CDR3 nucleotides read TGTGCCAGCAGTGAGGGACAGGGATCAGATACGCAGTATTTT.

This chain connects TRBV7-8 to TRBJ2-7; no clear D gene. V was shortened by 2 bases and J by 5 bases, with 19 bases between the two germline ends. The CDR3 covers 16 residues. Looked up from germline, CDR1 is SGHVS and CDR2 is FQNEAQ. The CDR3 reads CASSLTERVGKNEQYF. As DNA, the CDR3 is TGTGCCAGCAGCTTAACCGAACGGGTCGGTAAGAACGAGCAGTACTTC.

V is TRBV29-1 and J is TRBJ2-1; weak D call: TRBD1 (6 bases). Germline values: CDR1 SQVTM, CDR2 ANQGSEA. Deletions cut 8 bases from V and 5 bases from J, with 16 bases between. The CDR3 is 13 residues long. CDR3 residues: CSFHRADNNEQFF. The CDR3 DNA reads TGCAGCTTCCACAGGGCCGACAACAATGAGCAGTTCTTC.